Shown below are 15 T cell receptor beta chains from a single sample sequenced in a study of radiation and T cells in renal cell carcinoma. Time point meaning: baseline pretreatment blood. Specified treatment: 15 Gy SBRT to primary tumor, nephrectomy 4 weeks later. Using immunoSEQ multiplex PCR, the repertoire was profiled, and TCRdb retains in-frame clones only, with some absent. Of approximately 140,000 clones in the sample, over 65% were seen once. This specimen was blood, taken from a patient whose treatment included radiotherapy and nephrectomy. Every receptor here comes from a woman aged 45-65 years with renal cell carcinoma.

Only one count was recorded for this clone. The CDR3: CASSYQQGTGELFF. The CDR3 DNA reads as TGCGCCAGCAGCTATCAACAGGGTACCGGGGAGCTGTTTTTT. The J gene is TRBJ2-2, the V gene TRBV5-1; tentatively, D is TRBD1 (6 bases). V was trimmed by 3 bases and J by 5 bases, leaving 11 bases between them. The length of the CDR3 is 14 residues. From germline, CDR1 is SGHRS and CDR2 YFSETQ.

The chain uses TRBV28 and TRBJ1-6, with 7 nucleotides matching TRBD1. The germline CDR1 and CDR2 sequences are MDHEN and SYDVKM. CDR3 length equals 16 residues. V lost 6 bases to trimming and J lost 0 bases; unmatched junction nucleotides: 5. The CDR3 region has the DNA TGTGCCAGCAGCCCAGGGGGGGGCTCCTATAATTCACCCCTCCACTTT. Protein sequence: CASSPGGGSYNSPLHF. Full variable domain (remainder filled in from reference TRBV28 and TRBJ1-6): DVKVTQSSRYLVKRTGEKVFLECVQDMDHENMFWYRQDPGLGLRLIYFSYDVKMKEKGDIPEGYSVSREKKERFSLILESASTNQTSMYLCASSPGGGSYNSPLHFGNGTRLTVT.

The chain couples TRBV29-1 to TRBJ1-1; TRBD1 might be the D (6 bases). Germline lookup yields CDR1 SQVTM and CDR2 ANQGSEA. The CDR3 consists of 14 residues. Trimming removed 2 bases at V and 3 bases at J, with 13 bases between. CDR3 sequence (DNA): TGCAGCGTTGAAATTCAGGGGCGGGACACTGAAGCTTTCTTT. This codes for CSVEIQGRDTEAFF.

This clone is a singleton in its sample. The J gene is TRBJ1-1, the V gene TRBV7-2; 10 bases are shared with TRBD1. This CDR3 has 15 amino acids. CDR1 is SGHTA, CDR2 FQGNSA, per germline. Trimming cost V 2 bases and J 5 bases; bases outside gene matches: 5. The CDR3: CASSLRGQGGTEAFF. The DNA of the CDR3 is TGTGCCAGCAGCTTAAGAGGACAGGGGGGTACTGAAGCTTTCTTT.

The CDR3 sequence: CASRPGSGTGAYNEQFF. Here the CDR3 DNA reads TGTGCCAGTAGGCCTGGGTCCGGGACAGGAGCCTACAATGAGCAGTTCTTC. The gene calls are TRBV19 and TRBJ2-1; 8 bases are shared with TRBD1. The germline V gene encodes CDR1 LNHDA and CDR2 SQIVND (reference sequence). This CDR3 spans 17 amino acids. Germline trimming cut 6 bases from V and 2 bases from J; bases unmatched to any gene: 12.

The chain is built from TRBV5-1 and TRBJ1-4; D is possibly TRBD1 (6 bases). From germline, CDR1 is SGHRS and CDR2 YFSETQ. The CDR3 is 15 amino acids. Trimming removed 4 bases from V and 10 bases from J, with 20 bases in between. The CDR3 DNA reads TGCGCCAGCAGCGGCGTGGACAGCCCAGTGGGAAAACTGTTTTTT. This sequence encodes CASSGVDSPVGKLFF.

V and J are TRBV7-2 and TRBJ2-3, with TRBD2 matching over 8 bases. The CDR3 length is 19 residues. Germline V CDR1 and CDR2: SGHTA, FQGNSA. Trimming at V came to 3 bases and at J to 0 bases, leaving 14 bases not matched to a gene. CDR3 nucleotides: TGTGCCAGCAGCTTGCATACTGGCGGGAGGACGACTAGCACAGATACGCAGTATTTT. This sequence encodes CASSLHTGGRTTSTDTQYF.

The CDR3 loop reads CASSLGQAALNEKLFF. CDR3 nucleotide sequence: TGCGCCAGCAGCCTCGGACAGGCGGCCCTTAATGAAAAACTGTTTTTT. The chain uses TRBV5-1 and TRBJ1-4, with 7 bases aligning to TRBD1. The germline V gene encodes CDR1 SGHRS and CDR2 YFSETQ. The CDR3 spans 16 residues. J was trimmed by 4 bases and V by 4 bases; bases with no gene match: 10.

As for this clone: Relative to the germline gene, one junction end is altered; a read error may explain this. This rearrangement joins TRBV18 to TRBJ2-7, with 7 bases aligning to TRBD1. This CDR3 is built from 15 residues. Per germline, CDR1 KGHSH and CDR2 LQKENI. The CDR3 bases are TGTGCCAGCTCTCCACCTGAATACAGGGGATACGAGCAGTACTTC. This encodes CASSPPEYRGYEQYF.

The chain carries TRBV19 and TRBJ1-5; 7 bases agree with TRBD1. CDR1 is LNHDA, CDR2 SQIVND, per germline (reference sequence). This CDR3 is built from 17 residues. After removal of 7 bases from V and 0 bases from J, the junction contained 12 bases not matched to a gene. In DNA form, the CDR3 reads TGTGCCAGTACCTCACCCCCCGGGACAGATAGCAATCAGCCCCAGCATTTT. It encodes CASTSPPGTDSNQPQHF. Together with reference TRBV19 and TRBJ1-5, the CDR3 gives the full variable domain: DGGITQSPKYLFRKEGQNVTLSCEQNLNHDAMYWYRQDPGQGLRLIYYSQIVNDFQKGDIAEGYSVSREKKESFPLTVTSAQKNPTAFYLCASTSPPGTDSNQPQHFGDGTRLSIL.

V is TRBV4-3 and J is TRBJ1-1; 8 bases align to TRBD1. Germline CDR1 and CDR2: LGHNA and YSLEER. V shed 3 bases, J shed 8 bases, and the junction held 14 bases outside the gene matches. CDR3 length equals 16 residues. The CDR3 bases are TGCGCCAGCAGCCACCGATACAGGGGGAAAAGGGCAGAAGCTTTCTTT. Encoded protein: CASSHRYRGKRAEAFF.

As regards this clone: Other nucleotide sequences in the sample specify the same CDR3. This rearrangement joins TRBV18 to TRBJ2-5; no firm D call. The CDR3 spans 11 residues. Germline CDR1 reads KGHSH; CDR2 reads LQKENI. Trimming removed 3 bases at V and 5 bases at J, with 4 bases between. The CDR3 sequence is CASSPGETQYF. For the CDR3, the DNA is TGTGCCAGCTCACCCGGGGAGACCCAGTACTTC.

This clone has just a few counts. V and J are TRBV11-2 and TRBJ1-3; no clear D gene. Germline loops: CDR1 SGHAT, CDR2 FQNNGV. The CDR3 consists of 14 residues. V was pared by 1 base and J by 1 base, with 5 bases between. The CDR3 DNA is TGTGCCAGCAGCTTAGTAAGTTCTGGAAACACCATATATTTT. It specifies CASSLVSSGNTIYF.

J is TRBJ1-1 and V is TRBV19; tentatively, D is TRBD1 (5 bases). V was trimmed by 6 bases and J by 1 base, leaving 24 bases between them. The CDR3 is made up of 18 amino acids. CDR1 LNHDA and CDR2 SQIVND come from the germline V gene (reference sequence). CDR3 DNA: TGTGCCAGTAGGGAGACAGCGACGGGGTTAGCGCCGAACACTGAAGCTTTCTTT. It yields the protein CASRETATGLAPNTEAFF.

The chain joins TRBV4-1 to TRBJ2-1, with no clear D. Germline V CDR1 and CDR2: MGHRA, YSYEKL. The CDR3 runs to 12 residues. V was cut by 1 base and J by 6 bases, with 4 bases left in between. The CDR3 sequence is CASSQVVNEQFF. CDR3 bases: TGCGCCAGCAGCCAAGTTGTCAATGAGCAGTTCTTC.